A single sample gave rise to the 18 T cell receptor beta chains below, sequenced in a study of cytomegalovirus exposure and HLA in healthy donors. The PCR was carried out with 60 Vbeta primers and 13 Jbeta primers. Generated by immunoSEQ multiplex PCR, the TCRdb table keeps only in-frame clones and is missing some. The sample consists of approximately 110,000 clones, roughly 70% of them appearing once. The sequenced material came from PBMCs. These receptors were obtained from a man aged 35 to 55 in good health and CMV-seropositive.

This chain joins TRBV5-1 and TRBJ2-1; 14 bases line up with TRBD2. The CDR3 has 16 residues. The ends lost 0 bases at V and 9 bases at J; junction bases unmatched: 5. Germline CDR1 is SGHRS and CDR2 is YFSETQ. The CDR3 nucleotides are TGCGCCAGCAGCTTGGCCGGACTAGCGGGGGGCGGTGAGCAGTTCTTC. Translating gives CASSLAGLAGGGEQFF. Drawing the rest from reference TRBV5-1 and TRBJ2-1, the complete variable domain is KAGVTQTPRYLIKTRGQQVTLSCSPISGHRSVSWYQQTPGQGLQFLFEYFSETQRNKGNFPGRFSGRQFSNSRSEMNVSTLELGDSALYLCASSLAGLAGGGEQFFGPGTRLTVL.

The chain couples TRBV27 to TRBJ2-1; 9 positions agree with TRBD1. Germline V gene sequence: CDR1 MNHEY, CDR2 SMNVEV (reference sequence). The CDR3 length is 14 residues. The ends lost 9 bases at V and 8 bases at J; junction bases unmatched: 11. For the CDR3, the DNA is TGTGCCAGTCGAGCCGGGACAGGGTTCCATGAGCAGTTCTTC. It yields the protein CASRAGTGFHEQFF.

The gene calls are TRBV5-1 and TRBJ1-1; D is unclear. V was trimmed by 0 bases and J by 0 bases, leaving 12 bases between them. This CDR3 comprises 16 residues. Germline lookup yields CDR1 SGHRS and CDR2 YFSETQ. CDR3 DNA: TGCGCCAGCAGCTTGGAACCAGGTGACATGAACACTGAAGCTTTCTTT. Protein: CASSLEPGDMNTEAFF.

The CDR3 coding sequence is TGTGCCAGCAGTTACGATATGGGGAGCTCCTACGAGCAGTACTTC. It codes for CASSYDMGSSYEQYF. This sequence joins TRBV6-5 and TRBJ2-7; TRBD2 might be the D (5 bases). The CDR3 is 15 residues long. The germline V gene encodes CDR1 MNHEY and CDR2 SVGAGI. V shed 2 bases and J shed 0 bases, with 11 bases lying between them.

This chain joins TRBV14 and TRBJ1-1; D gene unclear. The V gene lost 3 bases and the J gene lost 5 bases, with 19 bases spanning the gap. Germline CDR1 reads SGHDN; CDR2 reads FVKESK. The CDR3 is 16 residues long. CDR3 bases: TGTGCCAGCAGCCATCTTTCCGGGTCCGGGGAAACTGAAGCTTTCTTT. This codes for CASSHLSGSGETEAFF. Complete variable domain (other parts from reference TRBV14 and TRBJ1-1): EAGVTQFPSHSVIEKGQTVTLRCDPISGHDNLYWYRRVMGKEIKFLLHFVKESKQDESGMPNNRFLAERTGGTYSTLKVQPAELEDSGVYFCASSHLSGSGETEAFFGQGTRLTVV.

The chain recombines TRBV4-2 with TRBJ2-6, with a weak D call TRBD2 (6 bases). Trimming took 0 bases from V and 0 from J, leaving 9 bases between them. This CDR3 has 17 residues. CDR1 is LGHNA, CDR2 YNFKEQ, per germline. CDR3 DNA: TGTGCCAGCAGCCAAGATCTGGGAGGCTCTGGGGCCAACGTCCTGACTTTC. Its translation is CASSQDLGGSGANVLTF.

The chain joins TRBV11-2 to TRBJ2-7; 7 bases are a match to TRBD2. CDR1 is SGHAT and CDR2 is FQNNGV in the germline V gene. The CDR3 covers 13 residues. After removal of 3 bases from V and 2 bases from J, the junction contained 1 base not matched to a gene. Here the CDR3 reads CASSFGTTYEQYV. The CDR3 DNA reads as TGTGCCAGCAGCTTTGGGACTACCTACGAGCAGTACGTC.

This clone was seen once. The chain employs TRBV4-1 and TRBJ2-7; 10 positions agree with TRBD2. The CDR3 sequence is 14 residues long. The trim removed 0 bases at V and 13 bases at J, leaving 9 bases unmatched. Germline loops: CDR1 MGHRA, CDR2 YSYEKL. The CDR3 DNA follows: TGCGCCAGCAGCCAAGATCGGTCCGGGACTAGCGTATACGTC. Its translation: CASSQDRSGTSVYV.

This chain joins TRBV6-5 and TRBJ1-1; TRBD1 matches at 7 bases. The CDR3 contains 14 residues. CDR1 and CDR2 (germline): MNHEY, SVGAGI. The V and J ends lost 4 bases and 4 bases, in that order; junction bases with no gene match: 6. The DNA of the CDR3 is TGTGCCAGCAGTTTTACAGGGGATTCCACTGAAGCTTTCTTT. It is translated as CASSFTGDSTEAFF.

This chain joins TRBV14 and TRBJ2-2; the D gene is possibly TRBD2 (6 bases). Trimming pared 0 bases from V and 3 bases from J, leaving 11 bases between. Germline V CDR1 and CDR2: SGHDN, FVKESK. The CDR3 runs 16 residues. Here the CDR3 DNA reads TGTGCCAGCAGCCAAGATCCGGGAGTTTACACCGGGGAGCTGTTTTTT. Encoded protein: CASSQDPGVYTGELFF.

This clone turned up a few times. This chain joins TRBV9 and TRBJ2-3; D possibly corresponds to TRBD2 (5 bases). Germline V gene lookup returns CDR1 SGDLS and CDR2 YYNGEE. The CDR3 spans 16 residues. V dropped 2 bases and J dropped 3 bases, with 16 bases sitting between them. In DNA form, the CDR3 reads TGTGCCAGCAGCGTGACGAGCGGTGGAGCAACAGATACGCAGTATTTT. Translation: CASSVTSGGATDTQYF.

This rearrangement joins TRBV9 to TRBJ1-2; D is possibly TRBD1 (6 bases). From germline, CDR1 is SGDLS and CDR2 YYNGEE. The CDR3 loop spans 12 amino acids. V was shortened by 3 bases and J by 7 bases, with 10 bases between the two germline ends. The CDR3 DNA sequence: TGTGCCAGCAGCGGGCAGGGGATTGGCTACACCTTC. Translating gives CASSGQGIGYTF.

The V call is TRBV5-4, the J call TRBJ2-5, with D possibly TRBD2 on 5 matching bases. V was trimmed by 0 bases and J by 5 bases, leaving 11 bases between them. The CDR3 runs 14 residues. Looked up from germline, CDR1 is SGHNT and CDR2 is YYREEE (reference sequence). The CDR3 reads CASSLGAALETQYF. CDR3 DNA: TGTGCCAGCAGCTTGGGAGCGGCGCTGGAGACCCAGTACTTC.

The V gene is TRBV27, the J gene TRBJ1-5, with D maybe TRBD1 (6 bases). The CDR3 consists of 17 residues. CDR1 MNHEY and CDR2 SMNVEV come from the germline V gene (reference sequence). The ends were cut back, 5 bases at V and 0 bases at J, with 17 bases in the middle. CDR3 region: CASSTLRTDFSNQPQHF. The CDR3 nucleotides read TGTGCCAGCAGTACCCTTCGGACAGACTTTAGCAATCAGCCCCAGCATTTT.

V gene TRBV6-6 combines with J gene TRBJ1-5; the match to TRBD1 covers 11 bases. This CDR3 has 14 residues. The junction had 4 bases not matched to a gene; V was cut back by 6 bases and J by 6 bases. The V gene's germline CDR1 is MNHNY and CDR2 SVGAGI (reference sequence). CDR3 DNA sequence: TGTGCCAGCAGCGGGACAGGGGGTTTTCAGCCCCAGCATTTT. Translating gives CASSGTGGFQPQHF.

In nucleotides, the CDR3 is TGTGCCAGCAGCTTCAGGGGGTTCTCTGGGGCCAACGTCCTGACTTTC. Its translation is CASSFRGFSGANVLTF. The chain employs TRBV5-6 and TRBJ2-6; 7 nucleotides align to TRBD1. The CDR3 covers 16 residues. CDR1 and CDR2 from the germline V gene are SGHDT and YYEEEE. Losses at the gene ends were 2 bases for V and 0 bases for J; bases not matched to a gene: 2.

The chain couples TRBV6-5 to TRBJ1-2; weak D call: TRBD1 (6 bases). Germline lookup yields CDR1 MNHEY and CDR2 SVGAGI. The V end lost 7 bases, the J end lost 1 base, and 13 bases lay between the germline ends. This CDR3 spans 14 amino acids. CDR3 nucleotide sequence: TGTGCCAGCACCCAGAGGGGGAATAACTATGGCTACACCTTC. Translated, it gives CASTQRGNNYGYTF.

The V call is TRBV19, the J call TRBJ1-5; D is possibly TRBD1 (6 bases). Germline V lookup: CDR1 LNHDA, CDR2 SQIVND (reference sequence). V lost 6 bases to trimming and J lost 1 base, with 13 bases between them. The CDR3 runs to 15 residues. CDR3 in DNA: TGTGCCAGTAGGTCCTCGACAGGCAGCAATCAGCCCCAGCATTTT. This sequence encodes CASRSSTGSNQPQHF.